This T cell receptor beta chain emerged from a study of Graves' ophthalmopathy and Graves' hyperthyroidism (dated by TCRdb to 2016 to 2019). In terms of the full investigation: Hyperthyroidism was defined as stable when no progression to ophthalmopathy occurred within 18 months of follow-up. Following sample collection, hyperthyroidism patients were given methimazole at a starting dose of 30 mg daily, and ophthalmopathy patients were given high-dose intravenous methylprednisolone. For independent validation, a separate cohort was made up of 18 hyperthyroidism patients plus 17 patients who later progressed from hyperthyroidism to ophthalmopathy. In five or six hyperthyroidism patients, the T-cell repertoire of thyroid tissue was compared with the T-cell repertoire of blood. To explore V-J signatures that distinguish ophthalmopathy from hyperthyroidism, a discovery set of 100 patients was enrolled, made up of more than 40 with ophthalmopathy and under 65 with stable hyperthyroidism. To tell Graves' ophthalmopathy apart from Graves' hyperthyroidism, and to predict which patients would progress to ophthalmopathy, the study relied on TCR beta repertoire signatures. In total, over 130 blood samples were TCR-sequenced: 40 to 45 ophthalmopathy, some 75 hyperthyroidism and some 17 hyperthyroidism-to-ophthalmopathy patients.

Hyperthyroidism patients were newly diagnosed, were aged 18 to 65 years, and had a disease duration under 2 months. Anyone with other autoimmune diseases, uncontrolled infections, pregnancy or lactation was excluded from the study. Clinical symptoms, serum thyroxine, TRAb, thyroid ultrasound and orbital computed tomography were used for diagnosis. Trizol reagent was used to extract the total RNA, and its quality was then checked on an Agilent 2100 Bioanalyzer. This clonotype was counted at least ten times. Its recognized antigen is unknown. Per-base quality was not reported, and no clone a single base away is much larger than it. For repertoire sequencing, TCR beta CDR3 regions were amplified from RNA transcripts. A first-round RT-PCR used HTBI primers with the Qiagen OneStep RT-PCR kit, followed by a second-round multiplex PCR, size selection and purification. Libraries were sequenced paired-end with 100 bp reads on an Illumina HiSeq2000. Concerning the study's data processing: Reads were processed with SOAPnuke, discarding reads with adapters, uncalled bases, mean Phred below 15, or no exact constant-primer or identifier match. COPE v1.2.5 was used to merge high-quality paired reads. Unique nucleotide sequences were defined as clonotypes and aligned to IMGT TRB V, D and J references using MiTCR v1.1. The analysis was limited to V-J combinations with a frequency above 0.0001, which together covered more than 98% of repertoires. A TCR clonal expansion and chaos score per V-J combination was defined as the ratio of F50 clonal expansion to chaos observed in the TCRdist matrix. Welch's t-statistics and random forest were used to reduce the features to about 14 V-J combinations, which were then used as input to a naive Bayes classifier. The similarity between thyroid and blood repertoires was quantified using the Morisita-Horn index. TCRdb's own reprocessing of the public reads used fastp at Q25 and MiXCR and kept productive beta chains. Every distinct CDR3 protein forms one entry, paired with its most common genes and DNA. The V and J calls were not made by the authors but by TCRdb's processing. The sample includes around 1.1 million distinct CDR3 sequences, with roughly two fifths observed a single time. 8.5% to 14% of the sample goes to the ten largest clones.

Summary of the overall study and its limitations: The 13-signature model separated ophthalmopathy from stable hyperthyroidism with roughly 89% sensitivity and approximately 83% specificity in cross-validation, and 80%/75% in the test set. In validation, the model predicted ophthalmopathy progression with about 71% sensitivity and 72.22% specificity; some 13 predicted patients were CT-confirmed with GO in a median of 6.5 months. No statistical method was used to set the sample size in advance, and the investigators knew which group each participant was assigned to. Most expanded thyroid clonotypes with frequency above 0.001 were also detected in blood, suggesting blood repertoires may reflect the thyroid immune response.

For CDR1 and CDR2, the germline V gene (reference sequence) lists LNHDA and SQIVND. Trimming leaves V shorter by 8 bases and J shorter by 7 bases, with the junction holding 8 bases beyond the gene matches. Its CDR3 holds 14 amino acids, cysteine through phenylalanine. Kept here is only the CDR3 DNA, which spans 42 bases and is read in frame from base 1. The TCR comes from an adult man with Graves' hyperthyroidism. Recombination linked TRBV19 to TRBJ1-5; TRBD1 matches 10 bases in the middle. The sequenced material came from peripheral blood or thyroid tissue (not recorded which). CDR3 loop: CASYGTGAGQPQHF. The DNA sequence follows: TGTGCCAGTTACGGGACAGGGGCAGGACAGCCCCAGCATTTT.